Included here is one T cell receptor (beta chain) sequence, with context. Germline V gene lookup returns CDR1 LNHNV and CDR2 YYDKDF (reference sequence). The trim removed 0 bases at V and 0 bases at J, leaving 11 bases unmatched. The CDR3 contains 19 residues. The data were taken from a study of blood T cell repertoires in COVID-19. Study-wide background: Sources were T cells, B-cell-depleted T cells, or PBMCs; the material itself was cDNA or gDNA.

Produced via immunoSEQ multiplex PCR; TCRdb's table is partial and in-frame only. The sample holds more than 90,000 clones, 87% seen once. The rearrangement links TRBV15 to TRBJ1-2, with 9 bases lining up with TRBD1. Sequencing was performed on peripheral blood. This TCR derives from a woman between 55 and 75 years old with COVID-19, enrolled during active disease. CDR3 nucleotide sequence: TGTGCCACCAGCAGAGATCATGCAAGGGGACAGGGAGCTAACTATGGCTACACCTTC. This codes for CATSRDHARGQGANYGYTF.